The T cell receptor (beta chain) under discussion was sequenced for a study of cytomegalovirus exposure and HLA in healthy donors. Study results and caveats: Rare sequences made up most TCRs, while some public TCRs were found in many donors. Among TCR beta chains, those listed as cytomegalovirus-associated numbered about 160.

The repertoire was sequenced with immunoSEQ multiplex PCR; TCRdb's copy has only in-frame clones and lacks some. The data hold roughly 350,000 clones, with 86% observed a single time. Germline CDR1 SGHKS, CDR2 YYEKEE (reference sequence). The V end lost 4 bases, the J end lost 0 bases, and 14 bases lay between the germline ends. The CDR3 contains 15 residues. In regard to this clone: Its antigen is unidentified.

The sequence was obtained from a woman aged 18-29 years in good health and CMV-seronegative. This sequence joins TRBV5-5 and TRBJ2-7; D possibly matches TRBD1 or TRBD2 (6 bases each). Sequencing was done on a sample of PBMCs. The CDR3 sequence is CASSLGGGSSYEQYF. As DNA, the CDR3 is TGTGCCAGCAGCCTGGGGGGCGGCAGCTCCTACGAGCAGTACTTC. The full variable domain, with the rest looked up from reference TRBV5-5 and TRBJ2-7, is DAGVTQSPTHLIKTRGQQVTLRCSPISGHKSVSWYQQVLGQGPQFIFQYYEKEERGRGNFPDRFSARQFPNYSSELNVNALLLGDSALYLCASSLGGGSSYEQYFGPGTRLTVT.